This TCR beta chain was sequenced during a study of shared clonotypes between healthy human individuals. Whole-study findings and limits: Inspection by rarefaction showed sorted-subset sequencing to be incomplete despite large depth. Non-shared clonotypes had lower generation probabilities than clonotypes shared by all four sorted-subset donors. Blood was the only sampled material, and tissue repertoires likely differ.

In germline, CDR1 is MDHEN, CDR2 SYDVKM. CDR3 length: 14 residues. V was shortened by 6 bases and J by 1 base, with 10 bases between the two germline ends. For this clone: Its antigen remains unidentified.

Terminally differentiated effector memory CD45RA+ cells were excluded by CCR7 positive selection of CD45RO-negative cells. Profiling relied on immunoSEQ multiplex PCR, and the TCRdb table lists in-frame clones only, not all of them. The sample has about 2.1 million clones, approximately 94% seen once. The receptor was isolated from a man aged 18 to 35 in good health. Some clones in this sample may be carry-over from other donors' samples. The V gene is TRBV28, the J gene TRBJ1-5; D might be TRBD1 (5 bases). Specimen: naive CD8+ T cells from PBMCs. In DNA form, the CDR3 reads TGTGCCAGCAGCCTTCCAGGGAGCAATCAGCCCCAGCATTTT. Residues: CASSLPGSNQPQHF. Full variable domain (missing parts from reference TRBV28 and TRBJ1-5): DVKVTQSSRYLVKRTGEKVFLECVQDMDHENMFWYRQDPGLGLRLIYFSYDVKMKEKGDIPEGYSVSREKKERFSLILESASTNQTSMYLCASSLPGSNQPQHFGDGTRLSIL.